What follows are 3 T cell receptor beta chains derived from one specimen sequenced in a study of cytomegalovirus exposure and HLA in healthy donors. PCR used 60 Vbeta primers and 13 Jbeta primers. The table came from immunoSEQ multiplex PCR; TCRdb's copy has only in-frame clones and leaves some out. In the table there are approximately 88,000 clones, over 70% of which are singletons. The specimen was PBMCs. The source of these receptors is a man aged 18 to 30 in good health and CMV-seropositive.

The CDR3 DNA sequence: TGTGCCAGCAGACTCAGGGGCGTCGGGGAGCTGTTTTTT. Translated: CASRLRGVGELFF. The chain joins TRBV28 to TRBJ2-2, with D maybe TRBD1 (6 bases). V was clipped by 6 bases and J by 7 bases, with 12 bases between them. There are 13 residues in the CDR3. Germline V gives CDR1 MDHEN, CDR2 SYDVKM.

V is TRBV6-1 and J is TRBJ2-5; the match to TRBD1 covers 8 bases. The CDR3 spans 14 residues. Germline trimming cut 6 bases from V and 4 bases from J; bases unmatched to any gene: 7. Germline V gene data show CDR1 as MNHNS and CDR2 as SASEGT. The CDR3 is CASSRTGFLETQYF. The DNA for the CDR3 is TGTGCCAGCAGCAGGACAGGGTTCTTAGAGACCCAGTACTTC.

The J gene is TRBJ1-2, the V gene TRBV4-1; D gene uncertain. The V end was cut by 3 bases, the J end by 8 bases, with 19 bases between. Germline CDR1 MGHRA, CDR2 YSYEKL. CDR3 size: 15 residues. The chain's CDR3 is CASSHAWKEIKGYTF. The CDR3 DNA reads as TGCGCCAGCAGCCATGCCTGGAAGGAGATCAAGGGCTACACCTTC.